This passage covers 21 T cell receptor beta chains from one sample sequenced in a study of cytomegalovirus exposure and HLA in healthy donors. Assay: immunoSEQ multiplex PCR; the TCRdb copy retains only in-frame clones and omits some. In the table there are around 130,000 clones, 70% to 90% of which are singletons. The sample consisted of PBMCs. The origin of the receptors is a woman aged 25 to 45 in good health and CMV-seronegative.

The J gene is TRBJ2-5, the V gene TRBV9; D is ambiguous. Trimming took 3 bases from V and 4 from J, leaving 10 bases between them. The germline V gene encodes CDR1 SGDLS and CDR2 YYNGEE. The CDR3 loop spans 13 amino acids. The CDR3 coding sequence is TGTGCCAGCAGCGAGCCCCTTGGAGAGACCCAGTACTTC. Translation gives CASSEPLGETQYF.

This clone was seen only once. V is TRBV6-6 and J is TRBJ2-5; the match to TRBD2 covers 9 bases. The CDR3 is 14 residues long. Germline lookup yields CDR1 MNHNY and CDR2 SVGAGI (reference sequence). V dropped 2 bases and J dropped 5; count of bases not matched to a gene: 3. CDR3 amino acids: CASSYGAGGETQYF. The CDR3 DNA reads TGTGCCAGCAGTTACGGTGCGGGGGGGGAGACCCAGTACTTC.

The J gene is TRBJ2-7, the V gene TRBV5-4; 7 bases are shared with TRBD1. Germline CDR1 and CDR2: SGHNT and YYREEE (reference sequence). This CDR3 is built from 13 residues. With 1 base clipped from V and 7 bases from J, the junction kept 5 bases outside the gene matches. The CDR3 DNA follows: TGTGCCAGCAGCTTGACAGGGGTGCGGGAGCAGTACTTC. This translates into CASSLTGVREQYF.

The rearrangement joins TRBV5-5 to TRBJ2-7, with a weak D call TRBD1 (5 bases). The V and J ends lost 0 bases and 2 bases respectively, with 12 bases between them. The CDR3 has 15 amino acids. Germline CDR1 is SGHKS and CDR2 is YYEKEE (reference sequence). CDR3 protein: CASSLARQSAYEQYF. The CDR3 DNA reads TGTGCCAGCAGCTTGGCTCGACAGAGCGCCTACGAGCAGTACTTC.

This clone was counted between two and nine times. The chain couples TRBV20-1 to TRBJ2-3, with D possibly being TRBD2 (5 bases). Germline V gene sequence: CDR1 DFQATT, CDR2 SNEGSKA (reference sequence). This CDR3 has 11 residues. V dropped 5 bases and J dropped 6 bases, with 9 bases sitting between them. Here the CDR3 reads CSAPLADTQYF. For the CDR3, the DNA is TGCAGTGCTCCGTTAGCGGATACGCAGTATTTT.

The rearrangement joins TRBV19 to TRBJ1-6, with D possibly TRBD1 on 5 matching bases. Between the trimmed V and J ends, which lost 2 bases and 7 bases, there was a span of 6 bases. CDR3 length: 13 residues. Germline V gene data show CDR1 as LNHDA and CDR2 as SQIVND (reference sequence). The CDR3 sequence: CASSISGNSPLHF. CDR3 sequence (DNA): TGTGCCAGTAGTATATCAGGGAATTCACCCCTCCACTTT.

This chain uses TRBV27 with TRBJ1-2; the D is unclear. V was cut by 7 bases and J by 1 base, with 13 bases left in between. This CDR3 is built from 14 residues. Germline CDR1 reads MNHEY; CDR2 reads SMNVEV (reference sequence). The CDR3 DNA is TGTGCCAGCACCCCTAGCGGCGGTAACTATGGCTACACCTTC. Its translation is CASTPSGGNYGYTF.

The gene calls are TRBV10-2 and TRBJ1-1; D is unclear. CDR1 and CDR2 (germline): WSHSY, SAAADI. V was cut by 0 bases and J by 6 bases, with 8 bases left in between. The CDR3 has 13 residues. The CDR3 bases are TGCGCCAGCAGTGAGTCGCGGGTTCCTGAAGCTTTCTTT. Protein sequence: CASSESRVPEAFF.

V is TRBV20-1 and J is TRBJ1-4; TRBD1 is a possible D gene (5 bases). CDR3 length: 11 amino acids. V was trimmed by 3 bases and J by 12 bases, leaving 11 bases between them. Germline V CDR1 and CDR2: DFQATT, SNEGSKA (reference sequence). The CDR3 bases are TGCAGTGCTAGTTGGCGGGGGGAACTGTTTTTT. This sequence encodes CSASWRGELFF.

This clone has just a few counts. The same CDR3 is also encoded by other DNA sequences in this sample. The chain employs TRBV2 and TRBJ1-1, with no clear D. V gave up 4 bases and J gave up 2 bases, with 5 bases separating them. Germline V CDR1 and CDR2: SNHLY, FYNNEI. The CDR3 is 12 residues long. CDR3 region: CASSGANTEAFF. The CDR3 DNA sequence: TGTGCCAGCAGTGGGGCCAACACTGAAGCTTTCTTT.

The rearrangement uses TRBV18 and TRBJ2-1, with TRBD2 identical over 10 bases. V dropped 6 bases and J dropped 6; count of bases not matched to a gene: 11. Germline V lookup: CDR1 KGHSH, CDR2 LQKENI. This CDR3 is built from 16 residues. The CDR3, as DNA: TGTGCCAGCTCCCCCAATAGCGGGGGGTTTCGCAATGAGCAGTTCTTC. Translation: CASSPNSGGFRNEQFF.

This clone was seen only a few times. V gene TRBV11-2 combines with J gene TRBJ2-2; the D gene is possibly TRBD2 (5 bases). The CDR3 is 13 residues long. The ends were cut back, 0 bases at V and 13 bases at J, with 12 bases in the middle. Germline lookup yields CDR1 SGHAT and CDR2 FQNNGV. CDR3: CASSLDSLGGLFF. The CDR3 bases are TGTGCCAGCAGCTTAGACAGCCTCGGAGGGCTGTTTTTT.

The chain couples TRBV27 to TRBJ1-1, with D unclear. The germline V and J ends were trimmed by 3 bases and 1 base, with 6 bases remaining between them. Per the germline V gene, CDR1 is MNHEY and CDR2 is SMNVEV (reference sequence). The CDR3 extends over 13 amino acids. Here the CDR3 reads CASSFRGNTEAFF. The CDR3 DNA reads TGTGCCAGCAGTTTTCGGGGGAACACTGAAGCTTTCTTT.

The chain is built from TRBV9 and TRBJ1-1; 7 bases are shared with TRBD1. Germline V CDR1 and CDR2: SGDLS, YYNGEE. This CDR3 spans 14 amino acids. The trim removed 3 bases at V and 4 bases at J, leaving 6 bases unmatched. CDR3 coding DNA: TGTGCCAGCAGCGGGGGATACAGGGGCACTGAAGCTTTCTTT. It translates to CASSGGYRGTEAFF.

The chain recombines TRBV7-2 with TRBJ2-7; D might be TRBD1 (5 bases). The V gene's germline CDR1 is SGHTA and CDR2 FQGNSA. V lost 4 bases and J 5 bases, leaving 18 bases between the germline ends. The CDR3 runs to 15 residues. In nucleotides, the CDR3 is TGTGCCAGCAGCTCGAGGCCCCCAGGGAACAACGAGCAGTACTTC. Amino acids: CASSSRPPGNNEQYF.

Remarks on this clone: At the DNA level, this CDR3 is encoded by other sequences in the same sample as well. V gene TRBV7-2 combines with J gene TRBJ1-5; 9 bases agree with TRBD1. The trim removed 6 bases at V and 4 bases at J, leaving 4 bases unmatched. The CDR3 consists of 14 residues. Germline-derived CDR1 and CDR2 are SGHTA and FQGNSA. The CDR3 bases are TGTGCCAGCAGTCCTGACAGGGGGAATCAGCCCCAGCATTTT. It is translated as CASSPDRGNQPQHF.

This chain links TRBV5-4 with TRBJ1-2; possibly TRBD1 for D (5 bases). The V gene lost 2 bases and the J gene lost 4 bases, with 9 bases spanning the gap. CDR3 length: 13 residues. Germline values: CDR1 SGHNT, CDR2 YYREEE (reference sequence). CDR3 sequence: CASSLAGSYGYTF. DNA of the CDR3: TGTGCCAGCAGCTTAGCAGGGTCCTATGGCTACACCTTC. The variable domain in full, completed from reference TRBV5-4 and TRBJ1-2, reads ETGVTQSPTHLIKTRGQQVTLRCSSQSGHNTVSWYQQALGQGPQFIFQYYREEENGRGNFPPRFSGLQFPNYSSELNVNALELDDSALYLCASSLAGSYGYTFGSGTRLTVV.

In the case of this clone: Relative to the germline gene, one junction end is altered; a read error may explain this. The chain carries TRBV29-1 and TRBJ2-3, with 10 bases fitting TRBD2. CDR1 and CDR2 from the germline V gene are SQVTM and ANQGSEA. The CDR3 sequence is 11 residues long. CDR3 coding DNA: TGCAGCGTCGCTACTAGCGGGGTGTTTGGTTTT. Residues: CSVATSGVFGF.

In its sample, this clone was seen once. This chain uses TRBV15 with TRBJ2-7; TRBD1 aligns across 7 bases. Germline V lookup: CDR1 LNHNV, CDR2 YYDKDF (reference sequence). V shed 3 bases and J 7 bases; nucleotides not matched to a gene: 9. CDR3 length: 14 residues. DNA for the CDR3: TGTGCCACCAGCAGTAGGGCAGGGGGTGGTGAGCAGTACTTC. Protein: CATSSRAGGGEQYF.

V and J are TRBV30 and TRBJ1-5; no firm D call. The CDR3 has 16 amino acids. Trimming pared 2 bases from V and 6 bases from J, leaving 20 bases between. Germline lookup yields CDR1 GTSNPN and CDR2 SVGIG (reference sequence). The CDR3 reads CAWSQGIPGRGQPQHF. The CDR3 DNA is TGTGCCTGGAGTCAAGGAATCCCCGGTCGCGGTCAGCCCCAGCATTTT.

The chain carries TRBV7-8 and TRBJ2-3; tentatively, D is TRBD2 (6 bases). This CDR3 region has 14 residues. CDR1 and CDR2 from the germline V gene are SGHVS and FQNEAQ. V was trimmed by 5 bases and J by 4 bases, leaving 13 bases between them. The CDR3 coding sequence is TGTGCCAGCAGCCGACTAGAGCGGGCAGATACGCAGTATTTT. It codes for CASSRLERADTQYF.